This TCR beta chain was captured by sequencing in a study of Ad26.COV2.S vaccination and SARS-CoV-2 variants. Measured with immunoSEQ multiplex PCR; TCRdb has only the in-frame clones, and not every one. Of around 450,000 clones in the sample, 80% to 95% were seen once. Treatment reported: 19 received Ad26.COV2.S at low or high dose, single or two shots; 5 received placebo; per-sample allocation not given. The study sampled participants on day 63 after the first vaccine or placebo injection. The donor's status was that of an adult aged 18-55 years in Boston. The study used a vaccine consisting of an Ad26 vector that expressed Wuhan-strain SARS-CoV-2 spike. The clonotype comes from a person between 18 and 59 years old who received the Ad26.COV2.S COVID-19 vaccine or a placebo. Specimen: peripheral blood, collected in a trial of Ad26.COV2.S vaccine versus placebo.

DNA for the CDR3: TGTGCCATCAGCAATAGCGGGAGGGAGGACGGGGAGCTGTTTTTT. Translating gives CAISNSGREDGELFF. V usage is TRBV10-3 and J usage is TRBJ2-2; 11 nucleotides match TRBD2. CDR3 length: 15 residues. V lost 6 bases to trimming and J lost 7 bases; unmatched junction nucleotides: 7. Germline V gives CDR1 ENHRY, CDR2 SYGVKD.